This entry lists 7 T cell receptor beta chains sequenced from one sample in a study of blood T cell repertoires in COVID-19 (dated by TCRdb to 2018 to 2021). The library came from the immunoSEQ multiplex PCR assay. TCRdb limited this immuneACCESS table to in-frame rearrangements with V and J called. A share of clones is missing; checked studies link under half to unresolved V genes, and the rest is unexplained. Across this sample there are hundreds of thousands of clones, with roughly 90% seen only once. Roughly 1.2% of the sample rests with the top ten. The sequenced sample was peripheral blood. Receptors originate from a man aged 35 to 55 with acute or convalescent COVID-19.

The chain is built from TRBV11-1 and TRBJ2-7; D is perhaps TRBD1 (6 bases). There are 16 residues in the CDR3. V lost 4 bases and J 4 bases, leaving 20 bases between the germline ends. Germline CDR1 reads SGHAT; CDR2 reads FQDESV (reference sequence). CDR3 sequence reads: CASSSSGRRGRYEQYF. CDR3 nucleotides: TGTGCCAGCAGCTCCTCTGGACGCAGGGGTCGTTACGAGCAGTACTTC. The complete variable domain, with remaining parts taken from reference TRBV11-1 and TRBJ2-7, reads EAEVAQSPRYKITEKSQAVAFWCDPISGHATLYWYRQILGQGPELLVQFQDESVVDDSQLPKDRFSAERLKGVDSTLKIQPAELGDSAMYLCASSSSGRRGRYEQYFGPGTRLTVT.

This sequence joins TRBV21-1 and TRBJ1-2; the table assigns TRBD1, which was not confirmed against the DNA. TRBV21-1 is a pseudogene locus. This CDR3 comprises 17 residues. CDR3 region: CASSKWGDRGLHYGYTF. Written as DNA, the CDR3 is TGTGCCAGCAGCAAATGGGGGGACAGGGGGCTACACTATGGCTACACCTTC.

The V and J genes are TRBV4-1 and TRBJ2-7, with D maybe TRBD2 (5 bases). V was trimmed by 1 base and J by 4 bases, leaving 8 bases between them. The CDR3 length is 13 residues. Germline V gives CDR1 MGHRA, CDR2 YSYEKL. The chain's CDR3 is CASSQGTGYEQYF. In nucleotides, the CDR3 is TGCGCCAGCAGCCAAGGGACGGGGTACGAGCAGTACTTC.

This clone has only one observation. The CDR3: CASSLWPSGTYNEQFF. In nucleotides, the CDR3 is TGTGCCAGCAGCTTGTGGCCTAGCGGGACCTACAATGAGCAGTTCTTC. The chain has TRBV5-6 and TRBJ2-1; 9 nucleotides agree with TRBD2. The CDR3 is 16 amino acids. CDR1 SGHDT and CDR2 YYEEEE come from the germline V gene. Trimming cost V 1 base and J 2 bases; bases outside gene matches: 4.

V and J are TRBV11-2 and TRBJ2-2; TRBD2 agrees at 11 bases. Germline V gene data show CDR1 as SGHAT and CDR2 as FQNNGV. V trimming: 5 bases; J trimming: 7 bases; junction bases outside the gene matches: 15. The CDR3 is 18 residues long. The CDR3 sequence is CASSPPRVLAGVHGELFF. As DNA, the CDR3 is TGTGCCAGCAGCCCCCCAAGGGTACTAGCGGGAGTTCACGGGGAGCTGTTTTTT.

The chain is built from TRBV30 and TRBJ1-2; D not resolved. This CDR3 has 11 amino acids. V lost 0 bases and J lost 8, with 7 bases in between. The germline gives CDR1 GTSNPN, CDR2 SVGIG (reference sequence). The CDR3 region has the DNA TGTGCCTGGAGTGTACGAGAGGGCTACACCTTC. Amino acids: CAWSVREGYTF. The full variable domain, in which reference TRBV30 and TRBJ1-2 provide the parts outside the CDR3, is SQTIHQWPATLVQPVGSPLSLECTVEGTSNPNLYWYRQAAGRGLQLLFYSVGIGQISSEVPQNLSASRPQDRQFILSSKKLLLSDSGFYLCAWSVREGYTFGSGTRLTVV.

The rearrangement joins TRBV19 to TRBJ2-5; tentatively, D is TRBD2 (6 bases). The CDR3 spans 15 residues. CDR1 and CDR2 (germline): LNHDA, SQIVND (reference sequence). V lost 5 bases to trimming and J lost 2 bases, with 15 bases between them. CDR3 loop: CASSVRLGLQETQYF. The CDR3 DNA sequence: TGTGCCAGTAGTGTAAGACTAGGACTACAAGAGACCCAGTACTTC.